The rows below give T cell receptor beta chains drawn from one sample of a study of blood T cell repertoires in COVID-19. Clones were sequenced by immunoSEQ multiplex PCR, and TCRdb holds only the in-frame ones, with some missing. The top ten clones hold 1.5% to 2% of a sample with 430,000 or so clones, approximately 87% of them seen once. Material for sequencing was PBMCs or T cells enriched from blood (not recorded which). All receptors come from a woman aged 40-49 years who had recovered from COVID-19. Each CDR3 is given with its conserved first and last residue. D genes are given only for firm matches. Clone size, where shown, is once, few, many, or a class for clones that have expanded.

clone_size: NA; d_call: NA; v_call: TRBV28; cdr3_length: 14; j_call: TRBJ2-1; cdr3_nt: TGTGCCAGCAAACCGGAGACCTACTTCAATGAGCAGTTCTTC; cdr3_aa: CASKPETYFNEQFF
clone_size: NA; d_call: NA; v_call: TRBV5-6; cdr3_length: 14; j_call: TRBJ1-2; cdr3_nt: TGTGCCAGCAGCTTGGCCCCCCGGAGCTATGGCTACACCTTC; cdr3_aa: CASSLAPRSYGYTF
clone_size: NA; d_call: TRBD1; v_call: TRBV7-8; cdr3_length: 13; j_call: TRBJ1-3; cdr3_nt: TGTGCCAGCAGCTTGGACAGGGGAAACACCATATATTTT; cdr3_aa: CASSLDRGNTIYF
clone_size: once; d_call: TRBD2; v_call: TRBV24-1; cdr3_length: 15; j_call: TRBJ2-1; cdr3_nt: TGTGCCACCAGTGGGGGGACTAGCGGTAACAATGAGCAGTTCTTC; cdr3_aa: CATSGGTSGNNEQFF
clone_size: NA; d_call: NA; v_call: TRBV5-6; cdr3_length: 13; j_call: TRBJ2-5; cdr3_nt: TGTGCCAGCAGCTTGGGGCCTCAAGAGACCCAGTACTTC; cdr3_aa: CASSLGPQETQYF
clone_size: NA; d_call: TRBD2; v_call: TRBV6-5; cdr3_length: 13; j_call: TRBJ2-3; cdr3_nt: TGTGCCAGCAGGGGACTAAACACAGATACGCAGTATTTT; cdr3_aa: CASRGLNTDTQYF
clone_size: NA; d_call: NA; v_call: TRBV7-9; cdr3_length: 12; j_call: TRBJ1-2; cdr3_nt: TGTGCCAGTTTAGAGGGTAACTATGGCTACACCTTC; cdr3_aa: CASLEGNYGYTF
clone_size: NA; d_call: NA; v_call: TRBV19; cdr3_length: 15; j_call: TRBJ2-7; cdr3_nt: TGTGCCAGTAGTCTCGTAGGGGGTCGCTCCTACGAGCAGTACTTC; cdr3_aa: CASSLVGGRSYEQYF
clone_size: NA; d_call: NA; v_call: TRBV14; cdr3_length: 16; j_call: TRBJ1-2; cdr3_nt: TGTGCCAGCAGCCAATTTCCCGGGGACACCGTTTATGGCTACACCTTC; cdr3_aa: CASSQFPGDTVYGYTF
clone_size: few; d_call: NA; v_call: TRBV19; cdr3_length: 12; j_call: TRBJ1-6; cdr3_nt: TGTGCCAGTACGGGGGAGAATTCACCCCTCCACTTT; cdr3_aa: CASTGENSPLHF
clone_size: NA; d_call: TRBD2; v_call: TRBV29-1; cdr3_length: 17; j_call: TRBJ2-3; cdr3_nt: TGCAGCGTTAGTGGTCTAGCGGAGACCGCGGCCACAGATACGCAGTATTTT; cdr3_aa: CSVSGLAETAATDTQYF
clone_size: NA; d_call: NA; v_call: TRBV19; cdr3_length: 15; j_call: TRBJ2-5; cdr3_nt: TGTGCCAGTAGCGACACTACTAGAAATCAAGAGACCCAGTACTTC; cdr3_aa: CASSDTTRNQETQYF
clone_size: NA; d_call: NA; v_call: TRBV4-1; cdr3_length: 16; j_call: TRBJ2-5; cdr3_nt: TGCGCCAGCAGCGCCCGAGGAGGCGGGAACCAAGAGACCCAGTACTTC; cdr3_aa: CASSARGGGNQETQYF
clone_size: NA; d_call: TRBD1; v_call: TRBV25-1; cdr3_length: 15; j_call: TRBJ1-1; cdr3_nt: TGTGCCAGCGCGCCGAGGGACAGGGGATACACTGAAGCTTTCTTT; cdr3_aa: CASAPRDRGYTEAFF
clone_size: NA; d_call: NA; v_call: TRBV19; cdr3_length: 16; j_call: TRBJ2-7; cdr3_nt: TGTGCCAGTAGTATACCCACCTCCGCAGGGGCAGTGGAGCAGTACTTC; cdr3_aa: CASSIPTSAGAVEQYF
clone_size: NA; d_call: TRBD1; v_call: TRBV19; cdr3_length: 15; j_call: TRBJ1-3; cdr3_nt: TGTGCCAGTATTAGGACAGGACTCTCTGGAAACACCATATATTTT; cdr3_aa: CASIRTGLSGNTIYF
clone_size: few; d_call: TRBD2; v_call: TRBV19; cdr3_length: 14; j_call: TRBJ2-5; cdr3_nt: TGTGCCAGTAAAGCGATAGCGGGAGAAGAGACCCAGTACTTC; cdr3_aa: CASKAIAGEETQYF
clone_size: NA; d_call: TRBD1; v_call: TRBV19; cdr3_length: 15; j_call: TRBJ1-6; cdr3_nt: TGTGCCAGTAGTACGGGACAGGGCCTTAATTCACCCCTCCACTTT; cdr3_aa: CASSTGQGLNSPLHF
clone_size: NA; d_call: NA; v_call: TRBV5-1; cdr3_length: 16; j_call: TRBJ2-1; cdr3_nt: TGCGCCAGCAGCTTGAATCCCGGAGCGGACTACAATGAGCAGTTCTTC; cdr3_aa: CASSLNPGADYNEQFF
clone_size: NA; d_call: NA; v_call: TRBV30; cdr3_length: 16; j_call: TRBJ1-5; cdr3_nt: TGTGCCTGGAGGGGGGGAGGGGCTAGAAGCAATCAGCCCCAGCATTTT; cdr3_aa: CAWRGGGARSNQPQHF
clone_size: NA; d_call: NA; v_call: TRBV6-5; cdr3_length: 14; j_call: TRBJ1-1; cdr3_nt: TGTGCCAGCAGTTACGCGGGAGTGGGCACTGAAGCTTTCTTT; cdr3_aa: CASSYAGVGTEAFF
clone_size: NA; d_call: NA; v_call: TRBV11-2; cdr3_length: 15; j_call: TRBJ1-3; cdr3_nt: TGTGCCAGCAGCCTACAGGGCGCTATCGGAAACACCATATATTTT; cdr3_aa: CASSLQGAIGNTIYF
clone_size: NA; d_call: NA; v_call: TRBV5-5; cdr3_length: 14; j_call: TRBJ1-1; cdr3_nt: TGTGCCAGCAGCCCCATGAGGATGGGCACTGAAGCTTTCTTT; cdr3_aa: CASSPMRMGTEAFF
clone_size: NA; d_call: TRBD2; v_call: TRBV30; cdr3_length: 15; j_call: TRBJ2-2; cdr3_nt: TGTGCCTGGAGGGCCCCGGGACTAGGGACCGGGGAGCTGTTTTTT; cdr3_aa: CAWRAPGLGTGELFF
clone_size: NA; d_call: TRBD2; v_call: TRBV24-1; cdr3_length: 15; j_call: TRBJ2-1; cdr3_nt: TGTGCCACCAGTGAAACTAGCGGGAGGGTCAATGAGCAGTTCTTC; cdr3_aa: CATSETSGRVNEQFF
clone_size: once; d_call: TRBD1; v_call: TRBV11-3; cdr3_length: 15; j_call: TRBJ1-2; cdr3_nt: TGTGCCAGCAGCCTCGGGACAGGGGCCCTATGGGGCTACACCTTC; cdr3_aa: CASSLGTGALWGYTF
clone_size: NA; d_call: TRBD1; v_call: TRBV4-3; cdr3_length: 15; j_call: TRBJ1-2; cdr3_nt: TGCGCCAGCAGCCAACAGGGGGCGAATAGGTATGGCTACACCTTC; cdr3_aa: CASSQQGANRYGYTF
clone_size: NA; d_call: NA; v_call: TRBV27; cdr3_length: 15; j_call: TRBJ1-2; cdr3_nt: TGTGCCAGCAGTTCCGACGGGACAACAGGATATGGCTACACCTTC; cdr3_aa: CASSSDGTTGYGYTF
clone_size: NA; d_call: NA; v_call: TRBV13; cdr3_length: 15; j_call: TRBJ2-7; cdr3_nt: TGTGCCAGCAGCCCTAAAGCGCCTAAACCCTACGAGCAGTACTTC; cdr3_aa: CASSPKAPKPYEQYF
clone_size: NA; d_call: NA; v_call: TRBV18; cdr3_length: 10; j_call: TRBJ2-7; cdr3_nt: TGTGCCAGCTCTGGGAGCGAGCAGTACTTC; cdr3_aa: CASSGSEQYF
clone_size: NA; d_call: TRBD1; v_call: TRBV6-2/TRBV6-3; cdr3_length: 16; j_call: TRBJ2-7; cdr3_nt: TGTGCCAGCAGTTACTCCGTGGACAGGGTGCCTTACGAGCAGTACTTC; cdr3_aa: CASSYSVDRVPYEQYF
clone_size: NA; d_call: TRBD2; v_call: TRBV6-2/TRBV6-3; cdr3_length: 17; j_call: TRBJ2-7; cdr3_nt: TGTGCCAGCAGTCGCCCTCGGACTAGCGGGAGGACCTACGAGCAGTACTTC; cdr3_aa: CASSRPRTSGRTYEQYF
clone_size: once; d_call: NA; v_call: TRBV5-4; cdr3_length: 15; j_call: TRBJ1-4; cdr3_nt: TGTGCCAGCAGCTTGGGGGGGCTCGCTAATGAAAAACTGTTTTTT; cdr3_aa: CASSLGGLANEKLFF
clone_size: NA; d_call: TRBD1; v_call: TRBV3-1/TRBV3-2; cdr3_length: 13; j_call: TRBJ2-7; cdr3_nt: TGTGCCAGCAGCCCCGGACAGGTGCGCGGGCAGTACTTC; cdr3_aa: CASSPGQVRGQYF
clone_size: NA; d_call: TRBD2; v_call: TRBV6-5; cdr3_length: 14; j_call: TRBJ2-1; cdr3_nt: TGTGCCAGCAGTTACAGCCGGGGGGACAATGAGCAGTTCTTC; cdr3_aa: CASSYSRGDNEQFF
clone_size: NA; d_call: NA; v_call: TRBV9; cdr3_length: 13; j_call: TRBJ2-1; cdr3_nt: TGTGCCAGCAGCGTAGCGGGAGATCGTGAGCAGTTCTTC; cdr3_aa: CASSVAGDREQFF
clone_size: NA; d_call: NA; v_call: TRBV11-2; cdr3_length: 14; j_call: TRBJ2-2; cdr3_nt: TGTGCCAGCAGCTTAGCAGGGATCCCCGGGGAGCTGTTTTTT; cdr3_aa: CASSLAGIPGELFF
clone_size: NA; d_call: NA; v_call: TRBV12-3/TRBV12-4; cdr3_length: 12; j_call: TRBJ1-2; cdr3_nt: TGTGCCAGCTCAAACAGGAACTATGGCTACACCTTC; cdr3_aa: CASSNRNYGYTF
clone_size: few; d_call: NA; v_call: TRBV6-6; cdr3_length: 14; j_call: TRBJ1-2; cdr3_nt: TGTGCCAGCACCGCAACGGGGAGGGGAGGAGGCTACACCTTC; cdr3_aa: CASTATGRGGGYTF
clone_size: NA; d_call: NA; v_call: TRBV19; cdr3_length: 14; j_call: TRBJ1-1; cdr3_nt: TGTGCCAGTAGTATGGGGGAGGGGGGCACTGAAGCTTTCTTT; cdr3_aa: CASSMGEGGTEAFF
clone_size: NA; d_call: NA; v_call: TRBV4-3; cdr3_length: 17; j_call: TRBJ1-1; cdr3_nt: TGCGCCAGCAGCCAAGAGTGGAGTCCTCAAAAGAACGCTGAAGCTTTCTTT; cdr3_aa: CASSQEWSPQKNAEAFF
clone_size: NA; d_call: NA; v_call: TRBV19; cdr3_length: 15; j_call: TRBJ1-3; cdr3_nt: TGTGCCAGTAGCCCGAGCCGGGGGTCTGGAAACACCATATATTTT; cdr3_aa: CASSPSRGSGNTIYF
clone_size: NA; d_call: NA; v_call: TRBV5-1; cdr3_length: 16; j_call: TRBJ1-5; cdr3_nt: TGCGCCAGCAGCTTGGTTGGTGGGGAGGGGAATCAGCCCCAGCATTTT; cdr3_aa: CASSLVGGEGNQPQHF
clone_size: NA; d_call: NA; v_call: TRBV10-3; cdr3_length: 14; j_call: TRBJ2-3; cdr3_nt: TGTGCCATCAGGGCGGGACTGGCCACAGATACGCAGTATTTT; cdr3_aa: CAIRAGLATDTQYF
clone_size: NA; d_call: TRBD1; v_call: TRBV5-1; cdr3_length: 16; j_call: TRBJ1-6; cdr3_nt: TGCGCCAGCAGCTTGGGACAGGGCCGCCCCTATTCACCCCTCCACTTT; cdr3_aa: CASSLGQGRPYSPLHF
clone_size: NA; d_call: NA; v_call: TRBV4-3; cdr3_length: 13; j_call: TRBJ1-1; cdr3_nt: TGCGCCAGCAGCCGTACAGGATCCACTGAAGCTTTCTTT; cdr3_aa: CASSRTGSTEAFF
clone_size: NA; d_call: TRBD1; v_call: TRBV19; cdr3_length: 13; j_call: TRBJ1-4; cdr3_nt: TGTGCCAGTGATCAGGGGGCGTCTGAAAAACTGTTTTTT; cdr3_aa: CASDQGASEKLFF
clone_size: NA; d_call: NA; v_call: TRBV6-5; cdr3_length: 14; j_call: TRBJ1-2; cdr3_nt: TGTGCCAGCAGTTACCTACAGGGATACTCTGGCTACACCTTC; cdr3_aa: CASSYLQGYSGYTF
clone_size: NA; d_call: NA; v_call: TRBV15; cdr3_length: 12; j_call: TRBJ1-6; cdr3_nt: TGTGCCACCAGCAGAGAAATATCACCCCTCCACTTT; cdr3_aa: CATSREISPLHF
clone_size: NA; d_call: TRBD1; v_call: TRBV19; cdr3_length: 14; j_call: TRBJ1-5; cdr3_nt: TGTGCCAGCAACAGGGGCGAAGGGAATCAGCCCCAGCATTTT; cdr3_aa: CASNRGEGNQPQHF
clone_size: NA; d_call: NA; v_call: TRBV7-8; cdr3_length: 16; j_call: TRBJ2-7; cdr3_nt: TGTGCCAGCACCTTTTCTATTCAGCGGGCCTCCTACGAGCAGTACTTC; cdr3_aa: CASTFSIQRASYEQYF